What follows are 2 T cell receptor beta chains derived from one specimen sequenced in a study of T-cell memory formation after mild COVID-19. One entry per CDR3 protein results from TCRdb running MiXCR on the 5' RACE reads. The table lists 300,000 to 400,000 distinct CDR3 sequences, approximately 13% of them singletons. The sequenced material came from PBMCs or a T cell subset sorted from them (not recorded which). Receptor source: a man in his late teens or twenties who had mild COVID-19 (a few samples of this study predate the infection). Cell type and time point are not known.

This clonotype came up a few times. The chain links TRBV4-1 to TRBJ1-5, with D perhaps TRBD1 (6 bases). Trimming shortened V by 7 bases and J by 6 bases, and 19 bases separated the two germline ends. Germline CDR1 MGHRA, CDR2 YSYEKL. The CDR3 extends over 15 amino acids. The CDR3 sequence is CASNEGWGLGQPQHF. Here the CDR3 DNA reads TGCGCCAGCAACGAAGGTTGGGGGCTCGGTCAGCCCCAGCATTTT.

This clonotype was counted only a few times. The chain carries TRBV7-8 and TRBJ2-7, with a possible D match to TRBD1 (5 bases). This CDR3 has 15 residues. The V and J ends lost 5 bases and 2 bases respectively, with 16 bases between them. Germline assignment: CDR1 SGHVS and CDR2 FQNEAQ. The CDR3 protein is CASSTLTDVTYEQYF. CDR3 bases: TGTGCCAGCAGCACCCTGACAGATGTGACCTACGAGCAGTACTTC.